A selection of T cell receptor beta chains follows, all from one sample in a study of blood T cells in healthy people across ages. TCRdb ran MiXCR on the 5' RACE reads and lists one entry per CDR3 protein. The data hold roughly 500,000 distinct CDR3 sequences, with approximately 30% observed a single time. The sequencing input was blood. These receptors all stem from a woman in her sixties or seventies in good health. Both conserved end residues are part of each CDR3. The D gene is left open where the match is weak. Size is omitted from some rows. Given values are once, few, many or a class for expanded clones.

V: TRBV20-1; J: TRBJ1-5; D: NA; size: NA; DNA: TGCAGTGCCCCGGGACCAAATCAGCCCCAGCATTTT; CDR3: CSAPGPNQPQHF
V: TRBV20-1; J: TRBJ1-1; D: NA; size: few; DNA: TGCAGTCCCTTGAACACTGAAGCTTTCTTT; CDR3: CSPLNTEAFF
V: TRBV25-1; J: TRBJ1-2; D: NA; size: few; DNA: TGTGCCAGCAGTGTTGGGGGCGTACACACCTTC; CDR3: CASSVGGVHTF
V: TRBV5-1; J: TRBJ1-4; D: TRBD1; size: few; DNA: TGCGCCAGCAGCATAACAGGGGGCTCCGAAAAACTGTTTTTT; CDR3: CASSITGGSEKLFF
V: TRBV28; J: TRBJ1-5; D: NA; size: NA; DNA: TGTGCCAGCAGTCGAACAGGGTTTGGCAATCAGCCCCAGCATTTT; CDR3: CASSRTGFGNQPQHF
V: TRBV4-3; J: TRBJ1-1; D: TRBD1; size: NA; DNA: TGCGCCAGCAGCCAAGAGCAGGGGGCGATGAACACTGAAGCTTTCTTT; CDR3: CASSQEQGAMNTEAFF
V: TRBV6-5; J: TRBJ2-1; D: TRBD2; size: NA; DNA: TGTGCCAGCAGGGACCGGGGACTAGCGGTTGGTTTTCAGTTCTTC; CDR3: CASRDRGLAVGFQFF
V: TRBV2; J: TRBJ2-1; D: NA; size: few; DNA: TGTGCCAGCAGTCCATTGGAGCCGCTCCACAATGAGCAGTTCTTC; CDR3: CASSPLEPLHNEQFF
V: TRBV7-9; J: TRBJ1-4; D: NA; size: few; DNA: TGTGCCAGCAGCTCGCAGGGAGGGGAAAAACTGTTTTTT; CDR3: CASSSQGGEKLFF
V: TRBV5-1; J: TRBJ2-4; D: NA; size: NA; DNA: TGCGCCAGCAGCTTAGATTCAGGGTGGATAAAAAACATTCAGTACTTC; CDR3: CASSLDSGWIKNIQYF
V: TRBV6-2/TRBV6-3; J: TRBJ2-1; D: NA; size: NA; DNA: TGTGCCAGCAGTTCCCCTAGCGTGATCAGTGAGCAGTTCTTC; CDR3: CASSSPSVISEQFF
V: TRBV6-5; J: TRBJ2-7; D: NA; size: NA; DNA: TGTGCCAGCAGTTCTCCAGTGTCCTGCGAGCAGTACTTC; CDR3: CASSSPVSCEQYF
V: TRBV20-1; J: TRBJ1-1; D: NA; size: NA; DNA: TGCAGTGCTAGAGTCGAGGGACCTGAAGCTTTCTTT; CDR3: CSARVEGPEAFF
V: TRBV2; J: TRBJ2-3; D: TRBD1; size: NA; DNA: TGTGCCAGCAGGAGGGGGACAGGGGGAACGGCAGATACGCAGTATTTT; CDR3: CASRRGTGGTADTQYF
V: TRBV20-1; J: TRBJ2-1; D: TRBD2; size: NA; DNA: TGCAGTGCTAGGAATCTAGCGGGGGGGCGTAGTGAGCAGTTCTTC; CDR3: CSARNLAGGRSEQFF
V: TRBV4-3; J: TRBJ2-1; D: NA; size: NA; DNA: TGCGCCAGCGCTAAGGCCGGGAGCACCTACAATGAGCAGTTCTTC; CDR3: CASAKAGSTYNEQFF
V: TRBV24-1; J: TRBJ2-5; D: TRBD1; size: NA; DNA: TGTGCCACCAGTGATTCCGGGACAGGGAACTTCCAAGAGACCCAGTACTTC; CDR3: CATSDSGTGNFQETQYF
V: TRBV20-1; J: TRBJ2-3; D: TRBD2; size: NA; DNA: TGCAGTGCTGGGAAAAGGACTAGTTTCTGGACAGATACGCAGTATTTT; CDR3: CSAGKRTSFWTDTQYF
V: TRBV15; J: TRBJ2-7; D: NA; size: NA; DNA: TGTGCCACCAGCAGAGATGTAGGAATCTCCTACGAGCAGTACTTC; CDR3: CATSRDVGISYEQYF
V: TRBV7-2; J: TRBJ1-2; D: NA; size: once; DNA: TGTGCCAGCAGTCGTTCCGGGACTTCGTTCGGCTACACCTTC; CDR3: CASSRSGTSFGYTF
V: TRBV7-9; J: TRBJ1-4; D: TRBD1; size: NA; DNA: TGTGCCAGCAGTTTAGGTTGGACAGGGTCAGGCGAAAAACTGTTTTTT; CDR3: CASSLGWTGSGEKLFF
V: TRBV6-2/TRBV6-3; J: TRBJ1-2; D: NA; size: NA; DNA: TGTGCCAGCAATTCGAGGGACCGGCTAGGCGGCTACACCTTC; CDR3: CASNSRDRLGGYTF
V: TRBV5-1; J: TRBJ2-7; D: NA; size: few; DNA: TGCGCCAGCAGCTTGGTTGGGGGGTTACGAGAGCAGTACTTC; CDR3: CASSLVGGLREQYF
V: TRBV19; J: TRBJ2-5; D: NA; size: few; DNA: TGTGCCAGTAGTAGAGACAGGACTGGTCTAGAGACCCAGTACTTC; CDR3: CASSRDRTGLETQYF
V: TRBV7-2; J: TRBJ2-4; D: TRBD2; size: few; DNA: TGTGCCAGCAGCTTTCGGGGGGGGCTAGCCAAAAACATTCAGTACTTC; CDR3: CASSFRGGLAKNIQYF
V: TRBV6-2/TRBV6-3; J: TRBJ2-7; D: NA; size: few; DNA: TGTGCCAGCAGTTATCCCAACTACGAGCAGTACTTC; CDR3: CASSYPNYEQYF
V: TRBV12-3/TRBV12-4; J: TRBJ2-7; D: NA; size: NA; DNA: TGTGCCAGCAGTCTGCCTGGCGGGGGCACCTACGAGCAGTACTTC; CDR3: CASSLPGGGTYEQYF
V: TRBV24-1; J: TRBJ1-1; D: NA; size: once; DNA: TGTGCCACCAGTGACAGAGGGAACACTGAAGCTTTTTTT; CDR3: CATSDRGNTEAFF
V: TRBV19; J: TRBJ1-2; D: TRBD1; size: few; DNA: TGTGCCAGTAGTATCTTCCGGGACAGCAAAACCTTC; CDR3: CASSIFRDSKTF
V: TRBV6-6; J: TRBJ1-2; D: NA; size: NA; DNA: TGTGCCAGCAGTATAGGTCAAAGGGCAACAGGGTATGGCTACACCTTC; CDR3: CASSIGQRATGYGYTF
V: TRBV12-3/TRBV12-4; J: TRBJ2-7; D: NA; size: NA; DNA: TGTGCCAGCAGTTTCCCCGTCGGGAGAAGGGCCTACGAGCAGTACTTC; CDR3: CASSFPVGRRAYEQYF
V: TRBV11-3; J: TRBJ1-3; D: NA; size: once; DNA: TGTGCCAGCAGCTTAGGATCAGCGGACACCATATATTTT; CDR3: CASSLGSADTIYF
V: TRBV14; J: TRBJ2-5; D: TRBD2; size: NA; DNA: TGTGCCAGCTCCTCATTTAGCGGGCTTCAAGAGACCCAGTACTTC; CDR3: CASSSFSGLQETQYF
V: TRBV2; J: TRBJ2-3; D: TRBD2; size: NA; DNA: TGTGCCAGCAGTGAGATAGCGGGGGGGCCGGGAGATACGCAGTATTTT; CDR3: CASSEIAGGPGDTQYF
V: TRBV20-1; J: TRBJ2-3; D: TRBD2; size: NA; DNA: TGCAGTGCTAGCGGGGGGGCCTCAAGCACAGATACGCAGTATTTT; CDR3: CSASGGASSTDTQYF
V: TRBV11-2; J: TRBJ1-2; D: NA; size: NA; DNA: TGTGCCAGCAAGGGCAGAGGGGGTTATGGCTACACCTTC; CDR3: CASKGRGGYGYTF
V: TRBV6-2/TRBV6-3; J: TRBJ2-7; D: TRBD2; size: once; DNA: TGTGCCAGCGCCAAAAGCGGGGGTGCCTACGAGCAGTACTTC; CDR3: CASAKSGGAYEQYF
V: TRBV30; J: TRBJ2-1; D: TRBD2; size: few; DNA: TGTGCCTGGAGTGTATACGGGGGGGAAAGGAGTGAGCAGTTCTTC; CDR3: CAWSVYGGERSEQFF